This record concerns one T cell receptor (beta chain) sequence. Patients in Seattle were enrolled during active infection, then followed longitudinally. This entry belongs to a study of blood T cell repertoires in COVID-19. Germline CDR1 and CDR2: LNHDA and SQIVND (reference sequence). The CDR3 totals 18 residues. V lost 7 bases and J lost 3; bases outside the gene matches: 18. Methods used by the authors: Amplification of reference gene primers provided the estimated nucleated cell counts. Produced via immunoSEQ multiplex PCR; TCRdb's table is partial and in-frame only. V and J calls and clone size are as listed in that table; D and trimming were resolved from the DNA. Among some 160,000 clones listed, roughly 86% were seen once.

The clonotype was recovered from an elderly woman with COVID-19, enrolled during active disease. The V gene is TRBV19, the J gene TRBJ2-7; 10 bases fit TRBD1. Sequencing was done on a sample of peripheral blood. CDR3 DNA sequence: TGTGCCAGTAACGTATTCGGGACAGGGGTGTCTACGGTCTACGAGCAGTACTTC. Amino acids: CASNVFGTGVSTVYEQYF.